A single T cell receptor beta chain is shown here with its context. The sample comes from a study of control samples from healthy donors and cancer patients. Clones were read by immunoSEQ multiplex PCR, and TCRdb kept only the in-frame ones, dropping some. The sample yields tens of thousands of clones, over 75% seen once. Germline V gene sequence: CDR1 LGHDT, CDR2 YNNKEL (reference sequence). With 4 bases clipped from V and 4 bases from J, the junction kept 7 bases outside the gene matches. The CDR3 length is 16 residues. The V call is TRBV3-1 (or the pseudogene TRBV3-2), the J call TRBJ2-4; 10 bases are shared with TRBD1. Input material: blood. The receptor's source is a man in his fifties in good health. The CDR3: CASSLGQGVNKNIQYF. DNA of the CDR3: TGTGCCAGCAGCCTTGGACAGGGGGTTAATAAAAACATTCAGTACTTC.